The clone carrying this T cell receptor beta chain appeared once. The sample is drawn from a study of cytomegalovirus exposure and HLA in healthy donors. The germline V gene encodes CDR1 KGHSH and CDR2 LQKENI. V trimming: 6 bases; J trimming: 9 bases; junction bases outside the gene matches: 8. This CDR3 contains 15 residues. Profiled with immunoSEQ multiplex PCR; TCRdb holds only in-frame clones, not every one. The table includes 160,000 or so clones, approximately 87% detected once. The specimen sequenced was PBMCs. The chain links TRBV18 to TRBJ2-3; 14 bases map to TRBD2. This sequence originates from a woman aged 25 to 39 in good health and CMV-seronegative. The CDR3 nucleotides are TGTGCCAGCTCCCGACTAGCGGGGGGGCAGGAGACGCAGTATTTT. Its protein product is CASSRLAGGQETQYF.